This T cell receptor beta chain originates from a study of T cells after posttransplantation cyclophosphamide. Germline V gives CDR1 SGHRS, CDR2 YFSETQ. The CDR3 is 13 amino acids. V was clipped by 4 bases and J by 4 bases, with 9 bases between them. TCRdb's copy holds only in-frame clones and misses some; the assay was immunoSEQ multiplex PCR. The sample has about 10,000 clones; 82% are singletons. A marrow graft followed busulfan-fludarabine conditioning, with cyclophosphamide on days +3 and +4. Regarding this clone: What it binds is not known.

The study, taken as a whole, reports: Later post-transplant blood repertoires were often dominated by donor CD8+ memory clones. Recipient CMV seropositivity and CMV reactivation strongly tracked TRB clonality. Skin or GI-infiltrating T cells shared few TRB sequences with blood.

The chain recombines TRBV5-1 with TRBJ2-1; tentative D call: TRBD2 (6 bases). The origin of this receptor is a female patient in her forties who received an allogeneic stem cell transplant from a related donor, was CMV-positive, and had no GVHD. Some T cells may trace back to the graft donor. Material: PBMCs, obtained approximately 1,900 days after a stem cell transplant with posttransplant cyclophosphamide. The CDR3 reads CASSGGLYNEQFF. As DNA, the CDR3 is TGCGCCAGCAGCGGCGGACTATACAATGAGCAGTTCTTC.